The sequence of this T cell receptor (beta chain) was determined in a study of blood T cell repertoires in COVID-19. Study-level information: Acute and convalescent COVID-19 samples came from the United States, Italy and Spain.

Original processing notes: Quantification of nucleated cells was approximated via reference gene primer amplification. Sequencing used immunoSEQ multiplex PCR; TCRdb keeps in-frame clones, though not all of them. The V and J calls and clone size come from that table; D and trimming were worked out from the DNA. The top ten clones hold 2% to 2.5% of a sample with 200,000 or so clones, 89% of them seen once. Germline V gives CDR1 MNHEY, CDR2 SMNVEV (reference sequence). With V trimmed by 7 bases and J by 6 bases, 19 bases remained unmatched. This CDR3 contains 17 residues. Cohort allocation depended upon clinical history that participants reported.

Sequenced sample: PBMCs or T cells enriched from blood (not recorded which). The chain is built from TRBV27 and TRBJ2-7, with 9 nucleotides matching TRBD2. The receptor was isolated from a woman between 35 and 50 years old with acute COVID-19. CDR3: CASKRFSREGQNPEQYF. In DNA form, the CDR3 reads TGTGCCAGCAAGAGGTTCTCGCGGGAGGGCCAAAACCCCGAGCAGTACTTC.